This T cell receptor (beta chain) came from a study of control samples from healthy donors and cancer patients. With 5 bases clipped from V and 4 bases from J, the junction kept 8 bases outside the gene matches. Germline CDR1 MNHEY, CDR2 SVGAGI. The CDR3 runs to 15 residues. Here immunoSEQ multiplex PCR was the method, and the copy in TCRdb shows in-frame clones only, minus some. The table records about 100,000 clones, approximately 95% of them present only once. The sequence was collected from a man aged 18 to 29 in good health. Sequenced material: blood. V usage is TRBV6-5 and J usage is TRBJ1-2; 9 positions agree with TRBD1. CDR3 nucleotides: TGTGCCAGCAGTAACCGACCACAGGGGGCCTATGGCTACACCTTC. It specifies CASSNRPQGAYGYTF.